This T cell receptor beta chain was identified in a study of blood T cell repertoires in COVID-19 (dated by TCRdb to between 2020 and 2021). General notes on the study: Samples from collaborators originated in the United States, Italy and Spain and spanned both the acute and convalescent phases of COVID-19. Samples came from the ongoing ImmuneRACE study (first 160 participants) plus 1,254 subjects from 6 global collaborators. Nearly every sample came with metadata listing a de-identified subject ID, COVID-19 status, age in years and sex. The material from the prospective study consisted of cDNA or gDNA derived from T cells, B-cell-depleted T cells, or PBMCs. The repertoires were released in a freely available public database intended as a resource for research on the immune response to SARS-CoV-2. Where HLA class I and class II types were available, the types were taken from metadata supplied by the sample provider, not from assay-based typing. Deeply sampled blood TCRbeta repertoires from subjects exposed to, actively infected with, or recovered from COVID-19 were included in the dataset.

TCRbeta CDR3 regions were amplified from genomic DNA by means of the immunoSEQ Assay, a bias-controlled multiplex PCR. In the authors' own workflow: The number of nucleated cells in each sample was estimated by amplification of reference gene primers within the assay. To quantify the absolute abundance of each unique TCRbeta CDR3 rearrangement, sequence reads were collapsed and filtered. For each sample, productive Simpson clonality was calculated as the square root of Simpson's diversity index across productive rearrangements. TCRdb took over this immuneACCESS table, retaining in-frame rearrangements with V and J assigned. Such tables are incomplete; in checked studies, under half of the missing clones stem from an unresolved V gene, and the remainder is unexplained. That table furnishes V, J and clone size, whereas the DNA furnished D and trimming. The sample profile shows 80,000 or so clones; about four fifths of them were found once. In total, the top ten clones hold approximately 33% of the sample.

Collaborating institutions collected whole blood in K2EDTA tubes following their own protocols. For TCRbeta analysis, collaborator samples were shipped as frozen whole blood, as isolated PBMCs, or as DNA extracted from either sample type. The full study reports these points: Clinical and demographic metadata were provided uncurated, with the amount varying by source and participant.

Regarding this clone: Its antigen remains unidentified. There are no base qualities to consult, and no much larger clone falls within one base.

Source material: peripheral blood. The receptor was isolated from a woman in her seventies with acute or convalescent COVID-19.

CDR3 protein: CAWSVSTGMLQPQHF. At the DNA level, the sequence is TGTGCCTGGAGTGTCAGCACAGGGATGTTGCAGCCCCAGCATTTT. Recombination connected TRBV30 to TRBJ1-5; perhaps TRBD1 is the D gene, with 6 bases matching. Cut back by 0 bases and 7 bases, the V and J ends lie 16 bases apart. The germline V gene (reference sequence) provides CDR1 GTSNPN and CDR2 SVGIG. Measured from the cysteine to the phenylalanine, the CDR3 is 15 residues long. The DNA shown is the 45-base CDR3, in frame from base 1.